This T cell receptor beta chain originates from a study of early T cells in non-severe SARS-CoV-2 infection. The overall study: Chains stayed unpaired after sequencing of bulk RNA from unsorted whole blood.

This clonotype appeared many times. Germline V CDR1 and CDR2: SGHVS, FNYEAQ. V lost 7 bases and J 2 bases, leaving 19 bases between the germline ends. The CDR3 covers 16 residues. Individual cDNA molecules carried attached unique molecular identifiers. One entry per CDR3 protein results from TCRdb running MiXCR on the 5' RACE reads. There are about 64,000 distinct CDR3 sequences in the sample; about 11% occur only once, and roughly 3% lies in the top ten. This material consisted of whole blood, taken at baseline. The receptor's source is an adult who was a healthcare worker with PCR-confirmed SARS-CoV-2 infection or an uninfected control (not recorded which). This chain connects TRBV7-6 to TRBJ2-3, with D possibly being TRBD1 (6 bases). CDR3 region: CASTPLGAATTDTQYF. For the CDR3, the DNA is TGTGCCAGCACCCCCCTGGGGGCCGCTACCACAGATACGCAGTATTTT.